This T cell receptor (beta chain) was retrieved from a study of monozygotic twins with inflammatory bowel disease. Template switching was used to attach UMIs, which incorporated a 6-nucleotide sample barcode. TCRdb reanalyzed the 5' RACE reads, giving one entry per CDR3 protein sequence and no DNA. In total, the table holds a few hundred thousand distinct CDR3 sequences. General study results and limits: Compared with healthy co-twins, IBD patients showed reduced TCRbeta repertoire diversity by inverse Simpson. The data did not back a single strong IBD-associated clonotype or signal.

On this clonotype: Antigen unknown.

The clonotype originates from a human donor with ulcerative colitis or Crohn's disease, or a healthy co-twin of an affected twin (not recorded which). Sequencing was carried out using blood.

The CDR3 here is CAWSKGLAGDEQYF. The chain combines TRBV30 with TRBJ2-7; TCRdb indicates TRBD2, and absent DNA this call remains unverified. The CDR3 is 14 residues long. Germline-derived CDR1 and CDR2 are GTSNPN and SVGIG (reference sequence).